This entry is about one T cell receptor beta chain. This record comes from a study of blood T cell repertoires in COVID-19. Authors' methods: Nucleated cell counts were estimated from reference gene primer amplification. TCRdb's copy holds only in-frame clones and misses some; the assay was immunoSEQ multiplex PCR. V and J calls and clone size are as listed in that table; D and trimming were resolved from the DNA. Among about 50,000 clones listed, approximately 90% were seen once. This CDR3 spans 13 amino acids. From germline, CDR1 is LNHDA and CDR2 SQIVND (reference sequence). Trimming shortened V by 4 bases and J by 3 bases, and 9 bases separated the two germline ends.

This chain uses TRBV19 with TRBJ2-5; D is unresolved. The clonotype originates from a woman older than 75 with acute or convalescent COVID-19. Sequenced material: peripheral blood. CDR3 loop: CASSTRTEETQYF. The CDR3 DNA reads TGTGCCAGTAGTACCCGAACGGAAGAGACCCAGTACTTC. The full variable domain, in which reference TRBV19 and TRBJ2-5 provide the parts outside the CDR3, is DGGITQSPKYLFRKEGQNVTLSCEQNLNHDAMYWYRQDPGQGLRLIYYSQIVNDFQKGDIAEGYSVSREKKESFPLTVTSAQKNPTAFYLCASSTRTEETQYFGPGTRLLVL.